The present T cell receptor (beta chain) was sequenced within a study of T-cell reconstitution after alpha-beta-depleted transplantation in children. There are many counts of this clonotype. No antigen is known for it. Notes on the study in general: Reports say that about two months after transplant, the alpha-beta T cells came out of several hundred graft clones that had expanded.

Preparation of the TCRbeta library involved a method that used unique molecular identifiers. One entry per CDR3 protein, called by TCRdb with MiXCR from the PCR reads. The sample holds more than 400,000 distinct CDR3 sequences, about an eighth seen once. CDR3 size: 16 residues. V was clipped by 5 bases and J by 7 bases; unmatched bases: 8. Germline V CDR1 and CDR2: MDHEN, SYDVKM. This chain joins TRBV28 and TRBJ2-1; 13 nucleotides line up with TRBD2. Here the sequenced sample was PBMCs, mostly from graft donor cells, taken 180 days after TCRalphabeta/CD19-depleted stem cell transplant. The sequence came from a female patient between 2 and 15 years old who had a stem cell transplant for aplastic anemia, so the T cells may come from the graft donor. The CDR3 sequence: CASSPRTSGSRNEQFF. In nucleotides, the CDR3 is TGTGCCAGCAGTCCGCGGACTAGCGGGAGTAGGAATGAGCAGTTCTTC. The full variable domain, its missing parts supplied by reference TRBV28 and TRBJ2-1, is DVKVTQSSRYLVKRTGEKVFLECVQDMDHENMFWYRQDPGLGLRLIYFSYDVKMKEKGDIPEGYSVSREKKERFSLILESASTNQTSMYLCASSPRTSGSRNEQFFGPGTRLTVL.